The next 24 T cell receptor beta chains were all read from a single sample in a study of blood T cell repertoires in COVID-19. Sequencing was performed with immunoSEQ multiplex PCR; in TCRdb, only in-frame clones are kept and a portion is missing. The sample carries some 120,000 clones, roughly 90% recorded once. Sequencing used peripheral blood. Receptors originate from a man aged 45-65 years with active COVID-19.

This rearrangement joins TRBV5-8 to TRBJ2-6; maybe TRBD1 (6 bases). V dropped 4 bases and J dropped 2 bases, with 25 bases sitting between them. This CDR3 comprises 20 residues. Germline CDR1 and CDR2: SGHTS and YDEGEE. The CDR3 is CASSLVVGIWGPTGANVLTF. The DNA for the CDR3 is TGTGCCAGCAGCCTGGTTGTTGGAATCTGGGGGCCAACTGGGGCCAACGTCCTGACTTTC.

The chain combines TRBV27 with TRBJ2-1; TRBD2 aligns across 11 bases. V lost 4 bases to trimming and J lost 9 bases; unmatched junction nucleotides: 8. The CDR3 length is 15 residues. Looked up from germline, CDR1 is MNHEY and CDR2 is SMNVEV (reference sequence). CDR3 loop: CASSSGLAVRGEQFF. The CDR3 nucleotides are TGTGCCAGCAGTTCGGGACTAGCGGTCCGGGGTGAGCAGTTCTTC.

This clone was seen repeatedly, ten times or more. V is TRBV28 and J is TRBJ2-7; 8 bases map to TRBD1. The CDR3 consists of 14 residues. V shed 4 bases and J 6 bases; nucleotides not matched to a gene: 8. Germline CDR1 is MDHEN and CDR2 is SYDVKM. The CDR3 nucleotides are TGTGCCAGCAGTTCATGGACAGGGTTAGGCGAGCAGTACGTC. This gives the protein CASSSWTGLGEQYV.

The rearrangement uses TRBV6-6 and TRBJ1-1; D unresolved. The V end lost 6 bases, the J end lost 3 bases, and 8 bases lay between the germline ends. The CDR3 runs 12 residues. Germline lookup yields CDR1 MNHNY and CDR2 SVGAGI (reference sequence). For the CDR3, the DNA is TGTGCCAGCAGCCCCTTTGACACTGAAGCTTTCTTT. Its translation is CASSPFDTEAFF.

The chain joins TRBV6-6 to TRBJ2-2; 8 bases align to TRBD1. The V gene end was trimmed by 6 bases and the J gene end by 13 bases; junction bases not matched to a gene: 10. From germline, CDR1 is MNHNY and CDR2 SVGAGI (reference sequence). The CDR3 is 13 amino acids. The CDR3 region has the DNA TGTGCCAGCAGACCGACAGGGGCAGAGGGGCTGTTTTTT. Its translation is CASRPTGAEGLFF.

This clone was picked up one time. The gene calls are TRBV2 and TRBJ2-1; a possible D gene is TRBD1 (6 bases). This CDR3 has 11 amino acids. The germline V and J ends were trimmed by 8 bases and 11 bases, with 13 bases remaining between them. Germline-derived CDR1 and CDR2 are SNHLY and FYNNEI. CDR3: CASGGGWKQFF. The CDR3 DNA reads TGTGCCAGCGGGGGCGGATGGAAGCAGTTCTTC.

V is TRBV10-1 and J is TRBJ2-1; 7 bases are a match to TRBD2. The germline gives CDR1 WNHNN, CDR2 SYGVQD (reference sequence). This CDR3 is built from 15 residues. V gave up 2 bases and J gave up 6 bases; unmatched junction bases: 7. This chain's CDR3 is CASSEGTTQGNEQFF. The CDR3 DNA sequence: TGCGCCAGCAGTGAGGGGACTACTCAAGGCAATGAGCAGTTCTTC.

This clone has just a few counts. This chain connects TRBV18 to TRBJ2-7; 9 positions agree with TRBD1. Looked up from germline, CDR1 is KGHSH and CDR2 is LQKENI. With 1 base clipped from V and 5 bases from J, the junction kept 3 bases outside the gene matches. The CDR3 consists of 14 residues. This CDR3 is CASSPRRDRDEQYF. The CDR3 region has the DNA TGTGCCAGCTCACCACGCCGGGACAGGGACGAGCAGTACTTC. The variable domain in full, completed from reference TRBV18 and TRBJ2-7, reads NAGVMQNPRHLVRRRGQEARLRCSPMKGHSHVYWYRQLPEEGLKFMVYLQKENIIDESGMPKERFSAEFPKEGPSILRIQQVVRGDSAAYFCASSPRRDRDEQYFGPGTRLTVT.

The chain uses TRBV7-3 and TRBJ2-1; 11 nucleotides agree with TRBD2. The V segment lost 5 bases and the J segment 5 bases; nucleotides outside the gene matches: 8. The CDR3 covers 16 residues. The germline CDR1 and CDR2 sequences are SGHTA and FQGTGA. In DNA, the CDR3 is TGTGCCAGCAGCGCCGAGGTAGCGGGGGGGAACAATGAGCAGTTCTTC. Translation: CASSAEVAGGNNEQFF.

This rearrangement joins TRBV5-1 to TRBJ1-1; D perhaps matches TRBD1 (6 bases). Trimming removed 0 bases from V and 1 base from J, with 13 bases in between. The germline V gene encodes CDR1 SGHRS and CDR2 YFSETQ. The CDR3 extends over 16 amino acids. In DNA form, the CDR3 reads TGCGCCAGCAGCTTGGATACGGGGGGCGGGAACACTGAAGCTTTCTTT. It codes for CASSLDTGGGNTEAFF.

The J gene is TRBJ1-4, the V gene TRBV9, with 7 bases that match TRBD1. The CDR3 is 18 amino acids. Germline assignment: CDR1 SGDLS and CDR2 YYNGEE. The V gene end was trimmed by 4 bases and the J gene end by 2 bases; junction bases not matched to a gene: 14. The CDR3 loop reads CASSPSSSGGQTNEKLFF. In DNA, the CDR3 is TGTGCCAGCAGCCCTAGTAGTAGCGGGGGACAGACTAATGAAAAACTGTTTTTT.

This sequence joins TRBV7-3 and TRBJ2-1; 8 bases map to TRBD2. The CDR3 runs to 16 residues. Germline CDR1 and CDR2: SGHTA and FQGTGA. Losses at the gene ends were 2 bases for V and 0 bases for J; bases not matched to a gene: 3. CDR3 nucleotide sequence: TGTGCCAGCAGCTTAGTAGCGGGGAGCTCCTACAATGAGCAGTTCTTC. It specifies CASSLVAGSSYNEQFF.

V usage is TRBV9 and J usage is TRBJ1-1; D may be TRBD1 (6 bases). This CDR3 has 16 amino acids. Germline V gene data show CDR1 as SGDLS and CDR2 as YYNGEE. Trimming cost V 5 bases and J 1 base, with 18 bases left between them. The CDR3: CASSDNRDSGNTEAFF. The CDR3 DNA follows: TGTGCCAGCAGTGATAACAGGGATTCCGGGAACACTGAAGCTTTCTTT.

This clone was seen only a few times. J is TRBJ1-5 and V is TRBV6-5, with 7 bases matching TRBD1. Germline CDR1 and CDR2: MNHEY and SVGAGI. The CDR3 totals 15 residues. With V trimmed by 6 bases and J by 0 bases, 5 bases remained unmatched. The CDR3 bases are TGTGCCAGCAGAAAGGGACAGTATAGCAATCAGCCCCAGCATTTT. Its protein product is CASRKGQYSNQPQHF.

The chain employs TRBV5-8 and TRBJ1-2; the D is unclear. Germline V gene sequence: CDR1 SGHTS, CDR2 YDEGEE. The CDR3 covers 14 residues. Trimming took 4 bases from V and 2 from J, leaving 12 bases between them. As DNA, the CDR3 is TGTGCCAGCAGCCCAACGACTGAGAACTATGGCTACACCTTC. It translates to CASSPTTENYGYTF.

The chain combines TRBV11-2 with TRBJ2-1; D perhaps matches TRBD2 (5 bases). The CDR3 runs to 16 residues. The germline gives CDR1 SGHAT, CDR2 FQNNGV. Deletions cut 6 bases from V and 6 bases from J, with 21 bases between. The CDR3 bases are TGTGCCAGCAGGGGGTTCAGGTCCCCGGGGTTCAATGAGCAGTTCTTC. Encoded protein: CASRGFRSPGFNEQFF.

The rearrangement joins TRBV9 to TRBJ1-2; no clear D. The germline V gene has CDR1 SGDLS and CDR2 YYNGEE. The CDR3 covers 14 residues. Between the trimmed V and J ends, which lost 2 bases and 4 bases, there was a span of 12 bases. CDR3 loop: CASSVEAVSYGYTF. In DNA, the CDR3 is TGTGCCAGCAGCGTTGAGGCGGTGAGCTATGGCTACACCTTC.

V and J are TRBV19 and TRBJ1-5; tentative D call: TRBD1 (5 bases). The germline CDR1 and CDR2 sequences are LNHDA and SQIVND (reference sequence). Trimming removed 5 bases from V and 6 bases from J, with 17 bases in between. The CDR3 totals 15 residues. CDR3 protein: CASSPRGEGVQPQHF. The DNA of the CDR3 is TGTGCCAGTAGTCCACGAGGGGAGGGAGTTCAGCCCCAGCATTTT.

This clone has just a few counts. The chain carries TRBV10-1 and TRBJ2-1, with 9 bases identical to TRBD2. Germline V gene sequence: CDR1 WNHNN, CDR2 SYGVQD (reference sequence). V lost 0 bases to trimming and J lost 11 bases; unmatched junction nucleotides: 8. This CDR3 contains 15 residues. CDR3 loop: CASSESVLAGAKQFF. DNA of the CDR3: TGCGCCAGCAGTGAGTCGGTTTTAGCGGGAGCCAAGCAGTTCTTC.

The rearrangement links TRBV7-9 to TRBJ1-1; D gene ambiguous. The CDR3 runs to 13 residues. Germline CDR1 reads SEHNR; CDR2 reads FQNEAQ (reference sequence). The germline V and J ends were trimmed by 7 bases and 4 bases, with 13 bases remaining between them. The CDR3 DNA is TGTGCCAGCAAAGCCCCTATGAGCACTGAAGCTTTCTTT. The encoded protein is CASKAPMSTEAFF. Full variable domain (rest looked up from reference TRBV7-9 and TRBJ1-1): DTGVSQNPRHKITKRGQNVTFRCDPISEHNRLYWYRQTLGQGPEFLTYFQNEAQLEKSRLLSDRFSAERPKGSFSTLEIQRTEQGDSAMYLCASKAPMSTEAFFGQGTRLTVV.

The chain carries TRBV5-6 and TRBJ1-6, with D maybe TRBD1 (6 bases). CDR1 is SGHDT, CDR2 YYEEEE, per germline. V lost 5 bases to trimming and J lost 1 base, with 19 bases between them. The CDR3 spans 18 residues. CDR3 nucleotides: TGTGCCAGCAGTAATGGTGCAGGGGTGGTATCCTATAATTCACCCCTCCACTTT. Its translation: CASSNGAGVVSYNSPLHF.

Ten or more counts support this clone. The chain carries TRBV29-1 and TRBJ2-1, with a tentative D call TRBD2 (5 bases). The V and J ends lost 3 bases and 7 bases respectively, with 10 bases between them. The CDR3 is 12 amino acids. Germline V gives CDR1 SQVTM, CDR2 ANQGSEA. The CDR3 DNA is TGCAGCGTTGACGGGGTGGCAAATGAGCAGTTCTTC. It translates to CSVDGVANEQFF.

The genes are TRBV5-1 and TRBJ2-5; D unresolved. Germline V gene lookup returns CDR1 SGHRS and CDR2 YFSETQ. V dropped 6 bases and J dropped 4 bases, with 16 bases sitting between them. The CDR3 is 14 amino acids. The DNA of the CDR3 is TGCGCCAGCACCCGCGCTGGTGGGCGAGAGACCCAGTACTTC. Its protein is CASTRAGGRETQYF.

The chain joins TRBV30 to TRBJ2-1; 9 bases are a match to TRBD1. The CDR3 loop spans 14 amino acids. CDR1 GTSNPN and CDR2 SVGIG come from the germline V gene (reference sequence). The V and J ends lost 5 bases and 9 bases, in that order; junction bases with no gene match: 11. CDR3 bases: TGTGCCTGGTCGAAGGGACAGGGAATGCTTGAGCAGTTCTTC. Translating it yields CAWSKGQGMLEQFF. The variable domain in full, with the rest retrieved from reference TRBV30 and TRBJ2-1, is SQTIHQWPATLVQPVGSPLSLECTVEGTSNPNLYWYRQAAGRGLQLLFYSVGIGQISSEVPQNLSASRPQDRQFILSSKKLLLSDSGFYLCAWSKGQGMLEQFFGPGTRLTVL.